This T cell receptor beta chain originates from a study of radiation and T cells in renal cell carcinoma. General study points: In blood, top tumor clones expanded by 2 weeks, shrinking by 4.

Indicated time point: blood 4 weeks post-SBRT, at nephrectomy. The treatment is: 15 Gy SBRT to primary tumor, nephrectomy 4 weeks later. The patient's renal cell carcinoma had clear cell pathology. Sequencing was performed with immunoSEQ multiplex PCR; in TCRdb, only in-frame clones are kept and a portion is missing. The repertoire holds 140,000 or so clones, 86% seen once, with 15% to 20% in the top ten. To note about this clone: Its target is not known.

The V and J ends lost 0 bases and 9 bases respectively, with 12 bases between them. CDR1 and CDR2 (germline): SGHRS, YFSETQ. CDR3 length equals 13 residues. The receptor's source is a woman aged 45-60 years with renal cell carcinoma. The input for sequencing was blood, taken from a patient whose treatment included radiotherapy and nephrectomy. V is TRBV5-1 and J is TRBJ2-5; no reliable D call. CDR3 bases: TGCGCCAGCAGCTTGGCCGGGTCTAGGGCCCAGTACTTC. It specifies CASSLAGSRAQYF. The variable domain in full, completed from reference TRBV5-1 and TRBJ2-5, reads KAGVTQTPRYLIKTRGQQVTLSCSPISGHRSVSWYQQTPGQGLQFLFEYFSETQRNKGNFPGRFSGRQFSNSRSEMNVSTLELGDSALYLCASSLAGSRAQYFGPGTRLLVL.